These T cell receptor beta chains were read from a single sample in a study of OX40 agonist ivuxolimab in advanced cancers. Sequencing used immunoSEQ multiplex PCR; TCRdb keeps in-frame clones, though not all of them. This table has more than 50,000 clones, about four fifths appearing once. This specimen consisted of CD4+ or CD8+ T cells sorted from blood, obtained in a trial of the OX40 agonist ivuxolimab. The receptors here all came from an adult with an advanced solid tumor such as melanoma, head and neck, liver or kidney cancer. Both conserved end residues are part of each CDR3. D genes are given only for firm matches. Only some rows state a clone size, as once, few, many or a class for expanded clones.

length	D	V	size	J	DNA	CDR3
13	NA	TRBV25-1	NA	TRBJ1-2	TGTGCCAGCAGTGTGACAGGCCGCTATGGCTACACCTTC	CASSVTGRYGYTF
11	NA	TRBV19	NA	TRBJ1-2	TGTGCCAGTGAAGATAACTATGGCTACACCTTC	CASEDNYGYTF
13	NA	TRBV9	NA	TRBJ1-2	TGTGCCAGCAGCGTACAGGGAACTTATGGCTACACCTTC	CASSVQGTYGYTF
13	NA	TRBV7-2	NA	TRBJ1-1	TGTGCCAGCACCATGGGGAGGATCACTGAAGCTTTCTTT	CASTMGRITEAFF
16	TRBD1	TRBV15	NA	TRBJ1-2	TGTGCCACCAGCAGAGAAAGACAGGGGGCGATTTATGGCTACACCTTC	CATSRERQGAIYGYTF
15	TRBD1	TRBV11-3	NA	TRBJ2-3	TGTGCCAGCAGCCGAAGGGACAGGGGTGCGGATACGCAGTATTTT	CASSRRDRGADTQYF
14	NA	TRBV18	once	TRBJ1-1	TGTGCCAGCTCACCGACCGGGGGGAACACTGAAGCTTTCTTT	CASSPTGGNTEAFF
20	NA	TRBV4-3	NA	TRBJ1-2	TGCGCCAGCAGCCAAGATGGGGTTCGGGGGGCAATTAAGGTAAGGGATGGCTACACCTTC	CASSQDGVRGAIKVRDGYTF
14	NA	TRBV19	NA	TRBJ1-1	TGTGCCAGTACCCCCATCAGGGAGGGAACTGAAGCTTTCTTT	CASTPIREGTEAFF
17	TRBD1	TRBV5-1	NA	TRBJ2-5	TGCGCCAGCAGCTTAAGTACAGGGGGCTCGGTCCAAGAGACCCAGTACTTC	CASSLSTGGSVQETQYF
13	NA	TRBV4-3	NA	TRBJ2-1	TGCGCCAGCAGCCCTAAGGTGTACAGTGAGCAGTTCTTC	CASSPKVYSEQFF
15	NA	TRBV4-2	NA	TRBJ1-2	TGTGCCAGCAGCCGGCAGGGGCGCCCCGGCTATGGCTACACCTTC	CASSRQGRPGYGYTF
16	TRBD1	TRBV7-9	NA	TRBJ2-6	TGTGCCAGCAGCACTACAGGGGCAACCGGGGCCAACGTCCTGACTTTC	CASSTTGATGANVLTF
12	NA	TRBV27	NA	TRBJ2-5	TGTGCCAGCAGTGGACCCGGGTCTACCCAGTACTTC	CASSGPGSTQYF
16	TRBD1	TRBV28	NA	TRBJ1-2	TGTGCCAGCAGTCCTACAGGGGGGCCCCAATTGACTGGCTACACCTTC	CASSPTGGPQLTGYTF
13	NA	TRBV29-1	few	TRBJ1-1	TGCAGCACCAAAACGGCAGGGGACACTGAAGCTTTCTTT	CSTKTAGDTEAFF
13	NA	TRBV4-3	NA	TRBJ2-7	TGCGCCAGCAGCCCATCGAGGGGATTCGAGCAGTACTTC	CASSPSRGFEQYF
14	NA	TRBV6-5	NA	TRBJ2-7	TGTGCCAGCAGTCCCCTGGCGGGGTCCTACGAGCAGTACTTC	CASSPLAGSYEQYF
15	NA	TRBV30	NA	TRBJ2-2	TGTGCCTGGAGTGCCTGGGGGCAGGGCACCGGGGAGCTGTTTTTT	CAWSAWGQGTGELFF
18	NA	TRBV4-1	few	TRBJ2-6	TGCGCCAGCAGCCAAGATATGGGGGGCCTGTCTGGGGCCAACGTCCTGACTTTC	CASSQDMGGLSGANVLTF
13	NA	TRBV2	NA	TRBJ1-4	TGTGCCAGCACGGGAGAGGCGCGGGAAAAACTGTTTTTT	CASTGEAREKLFF
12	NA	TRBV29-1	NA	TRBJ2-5	TGCAGCGTGGAGGGGGCCCAAGAGACCCAGTACTTC	CSVEGAQETQYF
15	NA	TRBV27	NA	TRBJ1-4	TGTGCCAGCATGTACCGGGCCTCTGAACGTGAAAAACTGTTTTTT	CASMYRASEREKLFF
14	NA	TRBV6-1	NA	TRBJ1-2	TGTGCCAGCAGTGAAGCGAGGGTAAACTATGGCTACACCTTC	CASSEARVNYGYTF
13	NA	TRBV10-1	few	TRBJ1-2	TGCGCCAGCAGCGCCCCCGGGAGTTATGGCTACACCTTC	CASSAPGSYGYTF
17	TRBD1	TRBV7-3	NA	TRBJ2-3	TGTGCCAGCAGCTTGTCCGGGACAGGGGAGCGCACAGATACGCAGTATTTT	CASSLSGTGERTDTQYF
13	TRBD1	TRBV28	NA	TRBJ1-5	TGTGCCAGCAGTCTCGTGACAGGGGCGCCCCAGCATTTT	CASSLVTGAPQHF
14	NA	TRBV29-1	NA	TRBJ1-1	TGCAGCGTTGCCGGTGGGGCAGCGAACACTGAAGCTTTCTTT	CSVAGGAANTEAFF
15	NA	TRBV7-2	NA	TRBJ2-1	TGTGCCAGCAGCTTAGCCCAAGGAGGAGGGAATGAGCAGTTCTTC	CASSLAQGGGNEQFF
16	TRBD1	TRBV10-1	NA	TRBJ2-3	TGCGCCAGCGGGACAGGCCTTAACGGGGCCACAGATACGCAGTATTTT	CASGTGLNGATDTQYF
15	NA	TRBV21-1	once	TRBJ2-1	TGTGCCAGCAGAAGGTGCCGGGAGGGCCAAAATGAGCAGTTCTTC	CASRRCREGQNEQFF
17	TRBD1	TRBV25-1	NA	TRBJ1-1	TGTGCCAGCAGTGAGGGCCGGACAGGGGGGGGAAACACTGAAGCTTTCTTT	CASSEGRTGGGNTEAFF
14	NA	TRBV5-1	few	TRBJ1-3	TGCGCCAGCAGCCCCCTCGGGCCCGGAAACACCATATATTTT	CASSPLGPGNTIYF
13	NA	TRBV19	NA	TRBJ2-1	TGTGCCAGTAGACCGGGACCCTACAATGAGCAGTTCTTC	CASRPGPYNEQFF